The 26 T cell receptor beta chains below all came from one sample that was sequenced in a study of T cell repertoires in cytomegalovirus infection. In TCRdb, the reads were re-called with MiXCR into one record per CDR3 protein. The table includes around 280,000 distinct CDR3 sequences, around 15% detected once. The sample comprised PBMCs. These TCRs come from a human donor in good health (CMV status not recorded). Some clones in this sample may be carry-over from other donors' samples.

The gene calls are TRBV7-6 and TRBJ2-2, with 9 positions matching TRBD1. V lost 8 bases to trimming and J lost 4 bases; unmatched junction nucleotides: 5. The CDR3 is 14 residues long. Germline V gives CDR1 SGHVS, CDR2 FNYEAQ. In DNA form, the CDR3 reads TGTGCCAGCGGGACAGGGAGTTTCACCGGGGAGCTGTTTTTT. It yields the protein CASGTGSFTGELFF.

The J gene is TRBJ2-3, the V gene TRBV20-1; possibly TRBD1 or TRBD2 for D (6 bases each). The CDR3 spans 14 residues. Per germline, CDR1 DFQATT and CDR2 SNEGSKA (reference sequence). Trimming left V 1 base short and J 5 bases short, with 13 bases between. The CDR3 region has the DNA TGCAGTGCTAGAGGATGGGGGGCGAGAGATACGCAGTATTTT. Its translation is CSARGWGARDTQYF.

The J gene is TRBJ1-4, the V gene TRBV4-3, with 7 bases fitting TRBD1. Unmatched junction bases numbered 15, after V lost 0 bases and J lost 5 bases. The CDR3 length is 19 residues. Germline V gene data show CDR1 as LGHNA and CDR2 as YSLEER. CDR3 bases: TGCGCCAGCAGCCAAGATTTAGTTGAGGGGACAGACTCAAATGAAAAACTGTTTTTT. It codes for CASSQDLVEGTDSNEKLFF.

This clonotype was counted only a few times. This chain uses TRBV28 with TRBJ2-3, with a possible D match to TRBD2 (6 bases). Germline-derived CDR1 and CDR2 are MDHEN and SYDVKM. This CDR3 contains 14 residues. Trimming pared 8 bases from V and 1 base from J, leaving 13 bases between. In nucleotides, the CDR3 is TGTGCCAGCGAGGCGGGATTGGGCACAGATACGCAGTATTTT. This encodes CASEAGLGTDTQYF.

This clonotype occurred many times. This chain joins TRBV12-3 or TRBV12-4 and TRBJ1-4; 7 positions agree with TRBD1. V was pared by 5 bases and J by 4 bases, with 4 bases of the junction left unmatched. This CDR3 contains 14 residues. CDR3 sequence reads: CASSPTGFNEKLFF. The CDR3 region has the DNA TGTGCCAGCAGTCCGACAGGGTTTAATGAAAAACTGTTTTTT.

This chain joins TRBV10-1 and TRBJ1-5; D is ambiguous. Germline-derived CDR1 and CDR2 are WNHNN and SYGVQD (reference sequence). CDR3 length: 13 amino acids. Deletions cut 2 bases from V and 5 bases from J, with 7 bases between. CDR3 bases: TGCGCCAGCAGTGAGGGGATAGATCAGCCCCAGCATTTT. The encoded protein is CASSEGIDQPQHF.

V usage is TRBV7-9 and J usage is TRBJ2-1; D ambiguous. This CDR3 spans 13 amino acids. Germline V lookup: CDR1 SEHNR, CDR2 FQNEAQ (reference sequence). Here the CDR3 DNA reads TGTGGGATCGACACAAAAAACAACAATGAGCAGTTCTTC. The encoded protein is CGIDTKNNNEQFF.

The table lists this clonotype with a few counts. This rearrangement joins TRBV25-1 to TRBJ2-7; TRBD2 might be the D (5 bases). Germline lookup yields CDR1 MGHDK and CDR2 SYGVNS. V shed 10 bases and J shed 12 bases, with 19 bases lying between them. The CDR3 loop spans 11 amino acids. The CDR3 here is CATTPSRATYF. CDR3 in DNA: TGTGCCACCACCCCCTCGAGGGCAACGTACTTC.

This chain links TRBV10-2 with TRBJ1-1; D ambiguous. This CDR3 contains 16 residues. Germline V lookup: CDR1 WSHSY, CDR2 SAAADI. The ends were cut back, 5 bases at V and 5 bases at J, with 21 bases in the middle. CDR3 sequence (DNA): TGCGCCAGCAGTTCTACCAGCGGGCCGGGGTGGACTGAAGCTTTCTTT. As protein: CASSSTSGPGWTEAFF.

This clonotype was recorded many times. DNA of the CDR3: TGCGCCAGCAGCCGGGGGGCTGCGGGGGGGCAAGATACGCAGTATTTT. Protein sequence: CASSRGAAGGQDTQYF. V and J are TRBV4-1 and TRBJ2-3, with TRBD2 matching 9 bases. J lost 5 bases, V lost 4 bases, and 10 bases had no gene match. The CDR3 runs 16 residues. The V gene's germline CDR1 is MGHRA and CDR2 YSYEKL.

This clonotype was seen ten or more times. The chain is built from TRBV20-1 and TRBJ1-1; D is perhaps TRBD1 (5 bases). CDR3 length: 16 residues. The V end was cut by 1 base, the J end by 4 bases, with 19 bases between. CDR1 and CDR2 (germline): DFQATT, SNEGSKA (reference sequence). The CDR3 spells CSARAPDQGPFTEAFF. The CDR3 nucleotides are TGCAGTGCTAGAGCCCCGGACCAGGGACCTTTCACTGAAGCTTTCTTT.

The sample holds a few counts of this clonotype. In DNA, the CDR3 is TGTGCCACCAGCAGAGAGGCAGGGCCAAATCAGCCCCAGCATTTT. It specifies CATSREAGPNQPQHF. The chain joins TRBV15 to TRBJ1-5; D possibly corresponds to TRBD1 (5 bases). V gave up 0 bases and J gave up 4 bases, with 10 bases separating them. This CDR3 comprises 15 residues. Germline loops: CDR1 LNHNV, CDR2 YYDKDF (reference sequence).

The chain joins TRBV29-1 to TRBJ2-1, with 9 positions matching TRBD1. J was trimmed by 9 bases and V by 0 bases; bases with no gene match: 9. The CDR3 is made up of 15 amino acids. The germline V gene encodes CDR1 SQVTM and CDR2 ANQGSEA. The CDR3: CSVEDPKTGGFEQFF. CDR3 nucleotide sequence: TGCAGCGTTGAAGATCCAAAGACAGGGGGATTTGAGCAGTTCTTC.

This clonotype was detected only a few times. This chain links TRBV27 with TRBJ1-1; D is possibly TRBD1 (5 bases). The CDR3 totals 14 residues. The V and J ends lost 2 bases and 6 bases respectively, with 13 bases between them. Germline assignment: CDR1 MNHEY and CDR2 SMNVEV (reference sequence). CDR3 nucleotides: TGTGCCAGCAGTTTAGAAAGGGGTGGCTCTGAAGCTTTCTTT. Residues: CASSLERGGSEAFF.

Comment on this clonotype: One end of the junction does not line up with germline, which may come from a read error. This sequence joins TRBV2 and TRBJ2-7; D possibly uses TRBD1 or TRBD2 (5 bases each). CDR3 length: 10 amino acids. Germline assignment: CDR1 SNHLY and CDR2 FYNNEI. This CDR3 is CASSRQIASF. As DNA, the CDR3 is TGTGCCAGCAGTAGACAGATAGCGAGCTTC.

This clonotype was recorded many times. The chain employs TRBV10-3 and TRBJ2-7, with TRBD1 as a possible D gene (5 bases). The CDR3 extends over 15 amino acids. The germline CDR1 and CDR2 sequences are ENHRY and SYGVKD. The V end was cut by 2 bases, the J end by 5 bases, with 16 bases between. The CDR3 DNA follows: TGTGCCATCAGTGAGAATTTAGACAGCCCCCACGAGCAGTACTTC. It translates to CAISENLDSPHEQYF.

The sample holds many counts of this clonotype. CDR3 nucleotides: TGTGCCAGCAGTGATCAAGGGATCTACGAGCAGTACTTC. The encoded protein is CASSDQGIYEQYF. This chain links TRBV2 with TRBJ2-7; D is uncertain. Trimming cost V 3 bases and J 3 bases, with 9 bases left between them. The germline V gene encodes CDR1 SNHLY and CDR2 FYNNEI. The CDR3 length is 13 residues.

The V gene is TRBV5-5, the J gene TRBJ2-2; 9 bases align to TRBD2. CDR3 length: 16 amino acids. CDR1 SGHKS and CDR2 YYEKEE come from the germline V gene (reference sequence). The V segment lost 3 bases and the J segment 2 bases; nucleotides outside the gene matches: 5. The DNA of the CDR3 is TGTGCCAGCAGCTGGTCCGGGACTAGCAACACCGGGGAGCTGTTTTTT. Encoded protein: CASSWSGTSNTGELFF.

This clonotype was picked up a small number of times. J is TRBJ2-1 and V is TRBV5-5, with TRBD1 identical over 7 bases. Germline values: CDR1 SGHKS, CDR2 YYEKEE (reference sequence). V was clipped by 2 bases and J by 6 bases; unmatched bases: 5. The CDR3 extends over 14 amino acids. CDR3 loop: CASSFATGVNEQFF. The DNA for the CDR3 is TGTGCCAGCAGCTTCGCCACAGGGGTCAATGAGCAGTTCTTC.

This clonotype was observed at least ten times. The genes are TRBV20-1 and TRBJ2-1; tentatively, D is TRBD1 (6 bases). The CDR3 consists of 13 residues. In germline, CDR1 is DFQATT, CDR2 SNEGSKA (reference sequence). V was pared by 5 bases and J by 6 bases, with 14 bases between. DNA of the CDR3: TGCAGTGCTCGGACAGTTAACGGCAATGAGCAGTTCTTC. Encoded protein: CSARTVNGNEQFF.

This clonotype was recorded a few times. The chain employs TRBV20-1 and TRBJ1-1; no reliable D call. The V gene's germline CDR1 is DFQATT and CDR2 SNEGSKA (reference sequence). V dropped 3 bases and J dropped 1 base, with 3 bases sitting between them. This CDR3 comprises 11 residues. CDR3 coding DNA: TGCAGTGCTAGTCGGAACACTGAAGCTTTCTTT. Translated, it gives CSASRNTEAFF.

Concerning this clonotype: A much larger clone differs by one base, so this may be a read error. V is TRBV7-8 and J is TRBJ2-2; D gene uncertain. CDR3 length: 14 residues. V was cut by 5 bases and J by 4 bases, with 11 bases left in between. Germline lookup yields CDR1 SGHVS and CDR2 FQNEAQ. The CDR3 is CASSLCDGTGELFF. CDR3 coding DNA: TGTGCCAGCAGCCTCTGCGATGGCACCGGGGAGCTGTTTTTT.

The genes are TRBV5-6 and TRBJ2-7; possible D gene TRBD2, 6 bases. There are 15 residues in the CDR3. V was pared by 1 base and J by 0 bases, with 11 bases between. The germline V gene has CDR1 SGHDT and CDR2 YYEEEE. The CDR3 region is CASSLWADYSYEQYF. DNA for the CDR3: TGTGCCAGCAGCTTGTGGGCGGACTACTCCTACGAGCAGTACTTC.

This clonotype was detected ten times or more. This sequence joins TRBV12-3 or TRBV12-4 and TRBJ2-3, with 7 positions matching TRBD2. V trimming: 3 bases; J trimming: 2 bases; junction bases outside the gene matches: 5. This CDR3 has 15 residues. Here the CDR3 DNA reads TGTGCCAGCAGTTTCACAGCGGGGAACACAGATACGCAGTATTTT. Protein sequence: CASSFTAGNTDTQYF.

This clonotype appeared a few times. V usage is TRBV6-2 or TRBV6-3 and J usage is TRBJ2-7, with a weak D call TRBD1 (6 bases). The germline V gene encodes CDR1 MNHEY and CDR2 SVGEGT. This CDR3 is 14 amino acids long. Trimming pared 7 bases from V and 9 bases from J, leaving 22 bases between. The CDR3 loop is CASNLPGRSRGQYF. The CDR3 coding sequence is TGTGCCAGCAACCTACCGGGACGCAGCAGGGGGCAGTACTTC.

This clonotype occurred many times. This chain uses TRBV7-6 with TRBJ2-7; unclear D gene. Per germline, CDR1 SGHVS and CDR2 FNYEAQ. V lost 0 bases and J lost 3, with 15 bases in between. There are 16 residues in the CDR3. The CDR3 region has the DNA TGTGCCAGCAGCTTAGCGCCGAGCCAAGAGAACTACGAGCAGTACTTC. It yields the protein CASSLAPSQENYEQYF. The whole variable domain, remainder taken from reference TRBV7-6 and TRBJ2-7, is GAGVSQSPRYKVTKRGQDVALRCDPISGHVSLYWYRQALGQGPEFLTYFNYEAQQDKSGLPNDRFSAERPEGSISTLTIQRTEQRDSAMYRCASSLAPSQENYEQYFGPGTRLTVT.